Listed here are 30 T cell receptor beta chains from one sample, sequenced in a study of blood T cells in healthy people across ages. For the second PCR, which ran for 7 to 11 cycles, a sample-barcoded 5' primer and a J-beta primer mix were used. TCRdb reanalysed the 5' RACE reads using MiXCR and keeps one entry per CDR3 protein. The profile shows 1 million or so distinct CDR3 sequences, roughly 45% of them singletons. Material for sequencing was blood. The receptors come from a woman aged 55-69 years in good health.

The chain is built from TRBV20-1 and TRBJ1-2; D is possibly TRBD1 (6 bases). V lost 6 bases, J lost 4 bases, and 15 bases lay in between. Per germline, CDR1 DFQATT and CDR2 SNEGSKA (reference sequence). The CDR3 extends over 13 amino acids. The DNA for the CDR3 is TGCAGTGCCCCCCGGACAGATCTCTATGGCTACACCTTC. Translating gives CSAPRTDLYGYTF.

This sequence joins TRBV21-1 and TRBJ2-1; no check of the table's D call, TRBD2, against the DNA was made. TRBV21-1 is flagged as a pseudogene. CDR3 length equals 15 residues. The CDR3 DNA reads TGTGCCAGCAGCAAAGAGAAGCGGTTCTACAATGAGCAGTTCTTC. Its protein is CASSKEKRFYNEQFF.

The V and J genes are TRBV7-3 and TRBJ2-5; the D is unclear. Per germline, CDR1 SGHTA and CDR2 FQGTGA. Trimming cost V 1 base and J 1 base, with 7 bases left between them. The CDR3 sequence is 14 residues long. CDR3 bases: TGTGCCAGCAGCTTAAATGGGATCCAAGAGACCCAGTACTTC. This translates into CASSLNGIQETQYF.

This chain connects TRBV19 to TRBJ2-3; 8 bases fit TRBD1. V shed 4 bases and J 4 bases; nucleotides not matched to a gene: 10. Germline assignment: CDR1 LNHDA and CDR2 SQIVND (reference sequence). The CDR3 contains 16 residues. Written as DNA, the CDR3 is TGTGCCAGTAGTAAGACACGACAGGGGCGCTCAGATACGCAGTATTTT. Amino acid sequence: CASSKTRQGRSDTQYF.

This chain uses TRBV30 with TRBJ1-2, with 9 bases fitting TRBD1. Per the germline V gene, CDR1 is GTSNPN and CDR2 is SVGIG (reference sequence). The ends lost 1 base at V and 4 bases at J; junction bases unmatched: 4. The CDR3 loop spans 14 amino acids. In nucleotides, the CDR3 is TGTGCCTGGAGTGCTAACAGGGGGCTCTATGGCTACACCTTC. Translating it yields CAWSANRGLYGYTF.

CDR3 in amino acids: CASTGGGLTNEKLFF. The CDR3 nucleotides are TGTGCCAGCACCGGGGGGGGGCTGACCAATGAAAAACTGTTTTTT. The rearrangement uses TRBV6-6 and TRBJ1-4, with a possible D match to TRBD1 (6 bases). CDR3 length: 15 amino acids. With 7 bases removed from V and 5 bases from J, the gap between germline ends came to 17 bases. CDR1 and CDR2 from the germline V gene are MNHNY and SVGAGI (reference sequence).

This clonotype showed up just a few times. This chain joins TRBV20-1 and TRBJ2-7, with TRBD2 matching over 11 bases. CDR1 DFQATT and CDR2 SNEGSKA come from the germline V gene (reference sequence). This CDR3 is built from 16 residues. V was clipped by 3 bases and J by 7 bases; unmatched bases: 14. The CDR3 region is CSARDSTSGRYGEQYF. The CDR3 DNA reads TGCAGTGCTAGGGATTCTACTAGCGGGAGATATGGGGAGCAGTACTTC.

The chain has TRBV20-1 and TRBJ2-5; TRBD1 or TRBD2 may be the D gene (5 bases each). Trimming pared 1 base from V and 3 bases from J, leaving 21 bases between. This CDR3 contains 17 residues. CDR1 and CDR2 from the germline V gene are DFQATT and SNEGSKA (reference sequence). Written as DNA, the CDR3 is TGCAGTGCTAGAGCCCCTCGGTGGGCTGGGGGAAAAGAGACCCAGTACTTC. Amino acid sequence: CSARAPRWAGGKETQYF.

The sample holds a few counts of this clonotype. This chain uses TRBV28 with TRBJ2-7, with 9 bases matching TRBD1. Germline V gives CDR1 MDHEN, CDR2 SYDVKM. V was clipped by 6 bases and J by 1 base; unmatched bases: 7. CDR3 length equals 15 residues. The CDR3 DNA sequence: TGTGCCAGCAGACACCGGGACAGGGTATCCTACGAGCAGTACTTC. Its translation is CASRHRDRVSYEQYF.

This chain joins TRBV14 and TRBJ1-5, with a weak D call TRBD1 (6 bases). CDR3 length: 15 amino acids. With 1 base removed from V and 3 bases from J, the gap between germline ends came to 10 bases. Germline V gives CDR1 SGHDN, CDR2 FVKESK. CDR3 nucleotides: TGTGCCAGCAGCCAAGGAGGGGGGTTCAATCAGCCCCAGCATTTT. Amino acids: CASSQGGGFNQPQHF.

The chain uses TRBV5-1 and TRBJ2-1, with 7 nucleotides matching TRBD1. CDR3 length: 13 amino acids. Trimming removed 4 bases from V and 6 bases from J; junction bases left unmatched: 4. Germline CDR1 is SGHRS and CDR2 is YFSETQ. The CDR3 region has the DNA TGCGCCAGCAGCAAGGGGGCCTCCAATGAGCAGTTCTTC. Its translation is CASSKGASNEQFF.

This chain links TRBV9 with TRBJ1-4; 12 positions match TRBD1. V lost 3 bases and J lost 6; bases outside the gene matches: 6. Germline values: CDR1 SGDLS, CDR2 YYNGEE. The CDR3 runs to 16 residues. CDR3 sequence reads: CASSEGDRGRYEKLFF. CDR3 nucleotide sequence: TGTGCCAGCAGCGAGGGGGACAGGGGGCGTTATGAAAAACTGTTTTTT.

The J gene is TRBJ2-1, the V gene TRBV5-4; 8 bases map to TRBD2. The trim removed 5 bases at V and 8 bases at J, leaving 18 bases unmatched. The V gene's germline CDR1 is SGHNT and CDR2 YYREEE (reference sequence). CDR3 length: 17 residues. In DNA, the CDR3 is TGTGCCAGCAGGAAATTTGGTGGACTCGCGGGAGGCTATGAGCAGTTCTTC. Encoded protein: CASRKFGGLAGGYEQFF.

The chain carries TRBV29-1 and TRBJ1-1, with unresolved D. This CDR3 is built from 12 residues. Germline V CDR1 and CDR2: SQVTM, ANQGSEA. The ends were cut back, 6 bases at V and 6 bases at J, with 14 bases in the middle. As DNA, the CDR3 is TGCAGCGTCCGGACGAGAAACTCTGAAGCTTTCTTT. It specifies CSVRTRNSEAFF.

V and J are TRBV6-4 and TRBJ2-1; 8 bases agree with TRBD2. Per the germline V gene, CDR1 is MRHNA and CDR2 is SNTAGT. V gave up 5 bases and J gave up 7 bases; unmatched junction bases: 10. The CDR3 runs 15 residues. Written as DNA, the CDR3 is TGTGCCAGCAGTAACACCGGGACTAGGCAGAATGAGCAGTTCTTC. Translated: CASSNTGTRQNEQFF.

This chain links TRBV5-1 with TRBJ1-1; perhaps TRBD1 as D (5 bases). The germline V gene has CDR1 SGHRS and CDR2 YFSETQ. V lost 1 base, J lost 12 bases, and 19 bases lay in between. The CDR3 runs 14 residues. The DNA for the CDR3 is TGCGCCAGCAGCTTGCTGGGGCAGGGTGAAATGACTTTCTTT. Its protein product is CASSLLGQGEMTFF.

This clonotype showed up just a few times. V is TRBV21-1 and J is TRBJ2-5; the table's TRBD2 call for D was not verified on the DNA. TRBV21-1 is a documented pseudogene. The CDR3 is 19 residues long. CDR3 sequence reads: CASSKVTLAGGGGGETQYF. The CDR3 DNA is TGTGCCAGCAGCAAAGTTACCCTAGCGGGAGGGGGAGGAGGAGAGACCCAGTACTTC.

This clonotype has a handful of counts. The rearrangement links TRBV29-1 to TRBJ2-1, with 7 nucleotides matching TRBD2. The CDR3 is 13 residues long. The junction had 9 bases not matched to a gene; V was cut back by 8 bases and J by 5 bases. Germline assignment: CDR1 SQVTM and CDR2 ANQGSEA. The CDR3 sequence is CSSLGGAHNEQFF. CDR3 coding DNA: TGCAGCTCCCTGGGAGGGGCCCACAATGAGCAGTTCTTC.

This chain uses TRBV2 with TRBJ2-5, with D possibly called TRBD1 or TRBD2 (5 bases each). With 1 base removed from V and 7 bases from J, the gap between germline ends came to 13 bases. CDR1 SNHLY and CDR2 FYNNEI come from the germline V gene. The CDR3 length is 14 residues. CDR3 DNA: TGTGCCAGCAGTGAAGTTTATGGGGGTGGGACCCAGTACTTC. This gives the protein CASSEVYGGGTQYF. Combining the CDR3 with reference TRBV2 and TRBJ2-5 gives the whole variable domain EPEVTQTPSHQVTQMGQEVILRCVPISNHLYFYWYRQILGQKVEFLVSFYNNEISEKSEIFDDQFSVERPDGSNFTLKIRSTKLEDSAMYFCASSEVYGGGTQYFGPGTRLLVL.

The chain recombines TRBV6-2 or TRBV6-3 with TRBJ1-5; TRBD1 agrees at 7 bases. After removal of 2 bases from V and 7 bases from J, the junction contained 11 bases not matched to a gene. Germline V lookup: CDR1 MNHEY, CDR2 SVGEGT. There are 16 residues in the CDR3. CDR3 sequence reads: CASSYPRQGIKQPQHF. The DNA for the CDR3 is TGTGCCAGCAGTTACCCAAGACAGGGAATTAAGCAGCCCCAGCATTTT.

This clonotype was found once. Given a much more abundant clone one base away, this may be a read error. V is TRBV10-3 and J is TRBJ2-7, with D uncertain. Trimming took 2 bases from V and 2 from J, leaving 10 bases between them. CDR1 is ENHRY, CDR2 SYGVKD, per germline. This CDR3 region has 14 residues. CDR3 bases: TGTGCCATCAGTGAGCCAGAGATCACCTACGAGCAGTACTTC. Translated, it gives CAISEPEITYEQYF.

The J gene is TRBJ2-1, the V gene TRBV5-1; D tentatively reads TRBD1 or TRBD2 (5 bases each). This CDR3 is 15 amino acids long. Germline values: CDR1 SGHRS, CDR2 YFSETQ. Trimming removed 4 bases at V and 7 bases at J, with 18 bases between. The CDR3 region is CASSDGTGRYNEQFF. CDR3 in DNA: TGCGCCAGCAGCGACGGTACGGGACGATATAATGAGCAGTTCTTC.

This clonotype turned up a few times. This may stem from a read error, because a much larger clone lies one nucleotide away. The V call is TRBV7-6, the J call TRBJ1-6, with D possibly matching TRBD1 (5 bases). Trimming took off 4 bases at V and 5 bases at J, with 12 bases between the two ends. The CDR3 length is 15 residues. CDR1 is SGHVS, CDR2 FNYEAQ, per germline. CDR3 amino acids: CASSCQPGNNSPLHF. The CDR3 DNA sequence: TGTGCCAGCAGCTGCCAGCCAGGGAATAATTCACCCCTCCACTTT.

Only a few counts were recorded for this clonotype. The CDR3 DNA follows: TGTGCCAGCAGTTGGGGACCAGCCTACGAGCAGTACTTC. Translation: CASSWGPAYEQYF. The V call is TRBV27, the J call TRBJ2-7; perhaps D is TRBD1 or TRBD2 (5 bases each). Per germline, CDR1 MNHEY and CDR2 SMNVEV (reference sequence). The CDR3 sequence is 13 residues long. Trimming shortened V by 4 bases and J by 2 bases, and 9 bases separated the two germline ends.

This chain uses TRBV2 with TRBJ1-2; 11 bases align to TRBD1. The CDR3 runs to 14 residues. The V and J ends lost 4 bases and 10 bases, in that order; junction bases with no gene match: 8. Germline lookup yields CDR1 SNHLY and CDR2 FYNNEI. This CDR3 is CASSADGQGADYTF. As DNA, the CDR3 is TGTGCCAGCAGTGCCGACGGACAGGGGGCTGACTACACCTTC. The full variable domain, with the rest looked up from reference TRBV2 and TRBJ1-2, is EPEVTQTPSHQVTQMGQEVILRCVPISNHLYFYWYRQILGQKVEFLVSFYNNEISEKSEIFDDQFSVERPDGSNFTLKIRSTKLEDSAMYFCASSADGQGADYTFGSGTRLTVV.

The CDR3 protein is CASSPITVIEAEAFF. As DNA, the CDR3 is TGTGCCAGCTCACCAATTACGGTAATCGAAGCTGAAGCTTTCTTT. The genes are TRBV18 and TRBJ1-1; D uncertain. The V gene's germline CDR1 is KGHSH and CDR2 LQKENI. Trimming left V 2 bases short and J 6 bases short, with 16 bases between. The length of the CDR3 is 15 residues.

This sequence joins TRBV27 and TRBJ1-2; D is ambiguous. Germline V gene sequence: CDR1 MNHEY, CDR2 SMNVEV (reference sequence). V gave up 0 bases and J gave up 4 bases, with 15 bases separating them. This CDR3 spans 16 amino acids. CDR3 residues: CASSLSSPPGVYGYTF. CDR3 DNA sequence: TGTGCCAGCAGTTTATCCTCGCCACCCGGTGTCTATGGCTACACCTTC.

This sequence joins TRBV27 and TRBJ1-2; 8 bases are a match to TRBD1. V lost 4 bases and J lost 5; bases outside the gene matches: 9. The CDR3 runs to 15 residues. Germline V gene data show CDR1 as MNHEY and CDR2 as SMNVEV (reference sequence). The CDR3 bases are TGTGCCAGCAGTTCCCCTCGGACAGGGCGGTATGGCTACACCTTC. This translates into CASSSPRTGRYGYTF.

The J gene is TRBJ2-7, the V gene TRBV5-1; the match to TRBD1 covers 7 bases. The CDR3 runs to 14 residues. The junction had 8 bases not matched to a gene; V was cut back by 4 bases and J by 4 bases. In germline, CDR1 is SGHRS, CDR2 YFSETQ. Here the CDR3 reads CASSPAGRGYEQYF. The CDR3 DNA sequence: TGCGCCAGCAGCCCCGCCGGCAGGGGGTACGAGCAGTACTTC.

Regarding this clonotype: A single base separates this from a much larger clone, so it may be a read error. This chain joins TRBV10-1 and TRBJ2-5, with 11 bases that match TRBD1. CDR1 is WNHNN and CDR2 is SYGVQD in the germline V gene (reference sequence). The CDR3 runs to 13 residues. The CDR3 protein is CSSSSGQGASEYF. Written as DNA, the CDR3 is TGCTCCAGCAGCTCCGGACAGGGGGCTTCGGAGTACTTC.